The sample holds a few counts of the clone carrying this TCR beta chain. The sample carries other DNA sequences with the same CDR3. This specimen belongs to a study of control samples from healthy donors and cancer patients. Sequencing used immunoSEQ multiplex PCR; TCRdb keeps in-frame clones, though not all of them. There are approximately 170,000 clones in the sample; approximately 90% occur only once, and approximately 1.4% lies in the top ten. The CDR3 totals 15 residues. Germline loops: CDR1 MNHEY, CDR2 SMNVEV (reference sequence). Deletions cut 0 bases from V and 0 bases from J, with 3 bases between.

The chain recombines TRBV27 with TRBJ2-6; D not resolved. Sequencing was done on a sample of blood. This sequence was found in a man in his thirties or forties in good health. The CDR3 spells CASSLSLSGANVLTF. The CDR3 bases are TGTGCCAGCAGTTTATCCCTCTCTGGGGCCAACGTCCTGACTTTC.